The present T cell receptor beta chain was sequenced within a study of glioma-infiltrating T cells after dendritic cell vaccination. Only in-frame clones appear in the TCRdb table, and some are missing; sequencing was by immunoSEQ multiplex PCR. The sample has fewer than 50,000 clones; 85% are singletons. This receptor was taken from a human donor with glioblastoma. Sequences were derived from blood, sampled before dendritic cell vaccination.

The CDR3, as DNA: TGTGCCATCAGTGAATCGGGGGGCTCCTACAATGAGCAGTTCTTC. It specifies CAISESGGSYNEQFF. This chain connects TRBV10-3 to TRBJ2-1; 7 bases are a match to TRBD2. Germline CDR1 is ENHRY and CDR2 is SYGVKD. This CDR3 contains 15 residues. The V segment lost 3 bases and the J segment 0 bases; nucleotides outside the gene matches: 2.